The 20 T cell receptor beta chains reported below all come from one sample, sequenced in a study of blood T cell repertoires in COVID-19. This table comes from immunoSEQ multiplex PCR, and its TCRdb copy is limited to in-frame clones, with some not included. The sample includes roughly 230,000 clones, 85% of them seen just once. The sequencing sample was made of PBMCs or T cells enriched from blood (not recorded which). The source is a woman aged 50 to 60 who had been exposed to COVID-19.

The genes are TRBV18 and TRBJ2-3; TRBD1 might be the D (5 bases). Per germline, CDR1 KGHSH and CDR2 LQKENI. Between the trimmed V and J ends, which lost 5 bases and 4 bases, there was a span of 13 bases. CDR3 length: 14 residues. The CDR3 nucleotides read TGTGCCAGCTCAGCCAGGGTAAACTCAGATACGCAGTATTTT. Residues: CASSARVNSDTQYF. The full variable domain, its missing parts supplied by reference TRBV18 and TRBJ2-3, is NAGVMQNPRHLVRRRGQEARLRCSPMKGHSHVYWYRQLPEEGLKFMVYLQKENIIDESGMPKERFSAEFPKEGPSILRIQQVVRGDSAAYFCASSARVNSDTQYFGPGTRLTVL.

The chain is built from TRBV2 and TRBJ2-1, with D possibly matching TRBD2 (6 bases). Germline CDR1 and CDR2: SNHLY and FYNNEI. V was trimmed by 7 bases and J by 1 base, leaving 14 bases between them. CDR3 length equals 15 residues. The CDR3, as DNA: TGTGCCAGCAATAACCTTGGGGGGTCCTACAATGAGCAGTTCTTC. It translates to CASNNLGGSYNEQFF. The full variable domain, rest sourced from reference TRBV2 and TRBJ2-1, is EPEVTQTPSHQVTQMGQEVILRCVPISNHLYFYWYRQILGQKVEFLVSFYNNEISEKSEIFDDQFSVERPDGSNFTLKIRSTKLEDSAMYFCASNNLGGSYNEQFFGPGTRLTVL.

This clone occurred once. The V gene is TRBV23-1, the J gene TRBJ2-3; maybe TRBD2 (7 bases). TRBV23-1 carries the ORF label, with uncertain function. Trimming removed 1 base at V and 1 base at J, with 24 bases between. The CDR3 covers 20 residues. The CDR3 here is CASSQLGAPSGTPCTDTQYF. The CDR3 bases are TGCGCCAGCAGTCAATTGGGGGCCCCCAGCGGGACACCTTGCACAGATACGCAGTATTTT.

The V gene is TRBV18, the J gene TRBJ1-2; no definite D call. The CDR3 has 16 residues. Trimming took 3 bases from V and 5 from J, leaving 19 bases between them. Germline V gene sequence: CDR1 KGHSH, CDR2 LQKENI. The CDR3 region has the DNA TGTGCCAGCTCACCGGATGGTTCGGAGAGGGTTTATGGCTACACCTTC. It specifies CASSPDGSERVYGYTF.

This chain links TRBV28 with TRBJ1-2; 9 nucleotides match TRBD1. The trim removed 11 bases at V and 2 bases at J, leaving 15 bases unmatched. Per germline, CDR1 MDHEN and CDR2 SYDVKM. The CDR3 contains 16 residues. The CDR3: CAVEPGQGLFNYGYTF. The CDR3 region has the DNA TGTGCCGTAGAGCCGGGACAGGGCCTCTTCAACTATGGCTACACCTTC.

This chain connects TRBV5-1 to TRBJ2-5, with 8 bases identical to TRBD2. Looked up from germline, CDR1 is SGHRS and CDR2 is YFSETQ. There are 16 residues in the CDR3. V dropped 5 bases and J dropped 1; count of bases not matched to a gene: 10. CDR3 amino acids: CASSKSGGGFQETQYF. The CDR3 coding sequence is TGCGCCAGCAGTAAAAGCGGGGGAGGCTTCCAAGAGACCCAGTACTTC.

The chain has TRBV30 and TRBJ2-2; 8 nucleotides match TRBD2. The CDR3 is 15 amino acids. Germline trimming cut 3 bases from V and 4 bases from J; bases unmatched to any gene: 7. From germline, CDR1 is GTSNPN and CDR2 SVGIG (reference sequence). Here the CDR3 DNA reads TGTGCCTGGAGAGGTAGCGGGGCCCCCACCGGGGAGCTGTTTTTT. It yields the protein CAWRGSGAPTGELFF.

The chain links TRBV7-8 to TRBJ2-3, with 9 positions matching TRBD1. V dropped 5 bases and J dropped 2; count of bases not matched to a gene: 5. The length of the CDR3 is 15 residues. CDR1 and CDR2 (germline): SGHVS, FQNEAQ. This chain's CDR3 is CASSAIQGATDTQYF. The DNA of the CDR3 is TGTGCCAGCAGCGCCATACAGGGGGCCACAGATACGCAGTATTTT.

This chain joins TRBV27 and TRBJ1-2; D remains unclear. The CDR3 contains 15 residues. Per germline, CDR1 MNHEY and CDR2 SMNVEV (reference sequence). V dropped 5 bases and J dropped 4 bases, with 17 bases sitting between them. CDR3 bases: TGTGCCAGCAGTCTAAAACAGAAGTCTGTCTATGGCTACACCTTC. This translates into CASSLKQKSVYGYTF.

V is TRBV9 and J is TRBJ1-1, with D unclear. This CDR3 region has 15 residues. The V end was cut by 4 bases, the J end by 0 bases, with 13 bases between. Germline V gene sequence: CDR1 SGDLS, CDR2 YYNGEE. The CDR3 sequence is CASSPWTNLNTEAFF. Here the CDR3 DNA reads TGTGCCAGCAGCCCTTGGACTAATTTGAACACTGAAGCTTTCTTT.

The chain joins TRBV25-1 to TRBJ2-2; D not certain. This CDR3 has 14 amino acids. Trimming took 1 base from V and 8 from J, leaving 11 bases between them. Germline V gene sequence: CDR1 MGHDK, CDR2 SYGVNS. The CDR3 protein is CASSEWSSGGELFF. The CDR3 DNA reads as TGTGCCAGCAGTGAATGGAGCTCTGGGGGGGAGCTGTTTTTT.

The chain joins TRBV19 to TRBJ1-3; tentative D call: TRBD1 (5 bases). This CDR3 has 16 amino acids. The germline V gene has CDR1 LNHDA and CDR2 SQIVND (reference sequence). The V end lost 5 bases, the J end lost 1 base, and 15 bases lay between the germline ends. This CDR3 reads CASSQRREGSGNTIYF. CDR3 DNA sequence: TGTGCCAGTAGTCAACGAAGGGAGGGGTCTGGAAACACCATATATTTT.

The rearrangement links TRBV6-1 to TRBJ1-5, with a weak D call TRBD1 (5 bases). Trimming removed 1 base from V and 6 bases from J, with 10 bases in between. From germline, CDR1 is MNHNS and CDR2 SASEGT. This CDR3 has 14 residues. The chain's CDR3 is CASSEVRGGQPQHF. The CDR3 nucleotides are TGTGCCAGCAGTGAAGTACGCGGGGGTCAGCCCCAGCATTTT.

The rearrangement links TRBV28 to TRBJ1-2, with 7 bases matching TRBD1. The CDR3 contains 12 residues. Germline V CDR1 and CDR2: MDHEN, SYDVKM. V shed 1 base and J 8 bases; nucleotides not matched to a gene: 1. CDR3 loop: CASSLLQGGYTF. The DNA of the CDR3 is TGTGCCAGCAGTTTATTACAGGGGGGCTACACCTTC.

This chain connects TRBV5-6 to TRBJ1-5; 9 nucleotides match TRBD1. V gave up 3 bases and J gave up 7 bases; unmatched junction bases: 8. CDR3 length equals 15 residues. The V gene's germline CDR1 is SGHDT and CDR2 YYEEEE. CDR3 sequence: CASSSGQGKGQPQHF. The CDR3 coding sequence is TGTGCCAGCAGCTCGGGACAGGGCAAAGGACAGCCCCAGCATTTT.

As DNA, the CDR3 is TGTGCCAGCAGCTCGGGGGTAGCGGCCCAAGAGACCCAGTACTTC. Translation: CASSSGVAAQETQYF. The J gene is TRBJ2-5, the V gene TRBV7-9, with D possibly matching TRBD2 (6 bases). This CDR3 has 15 amino acids. CDR1 SEHNR and CDR2 FQNEAQ come from the germline V gene (reference sequence). V lost 4 bases, J lost 1 base, and 13 bases lay in between.

This chain joins TRBV7-9 and TRBJ2-7; tentatively, D is TRBD2 (5 bases). V was trimmed by 5 bases and J by 3 bases, leaving 17 bases between them. CDR3 size: 15 residues. Germline V CDR1 and CDR2: SEHNR, FQNEAQ (reference sequence). DNA of the CDR3: TGTGCCAGCAGCCTCGCGGGCGGGCGTCACTACGAGCAGTACTTC. Translated, it gives CASSLAGGRHYEQYF. Filled out from reference TRBV7-9 and TRBJ2-7, the complete variable domain reads DTGVSQNPRHKITKRGQNVTFRCDPISEHNRLYWYRQTLGQGPEFLTYFQNEAQLEKSRLLSDRFSAERPKGSFSTLEIQRTEQGDSAMYLCASSLAGGRHYEQYFGPGTRLTVT.

The V gene is TRBV11-2, the J gene TRBJ1-2; 9 bases agree with TRBD1. J was trimmed by 7 bases and V by 5 bases; bases with no gene match: 8. The germline CDR1 and CDR2 sequences are SGHAT and FQNNGV. The CDR3 is 14 amino acids. The CDR3 loop reads CASSADRGSSGYTF. The CDR3 DNA reads TGTGCCAGCAGCGCGGACAGGGGATCGAGTGGCTACACCTTC.

V is TRBV23-1 and J is TRBJ1-2, with D possibly TRBD1 on 5 matching bases. TRBV23-1 is reported as an ORF; its role is uncertain. V dropped 0 bases and J dropped 12 bases, with 14 bases sitting between them. CDR3 length equals 13 residues. Here the CDR3 reads CASSQSGPTGNTF. The DNA of the CDR3 is TGCGCCAGCAGTCAATCGGGGCCAACTGGGAACACCTTC.

This clone has only one observation. The chain joins TRBV9 to TRBJ2-1; 7 nucleotides match TRBD2. CDR3 size: 14 residues. CDR1 is SGDLS and CDR2 is YYNGEE in the germline V gene. After removal of 7 bases from V and 1 base from J, the junction contained 5 bases not matched to a gene. The CDR3 region has the DNA TGTGCCAGCGCGTCGGGGGGATCCTACAATGAGCAGTTCTTC. Its protein is CASASGGSYNEQFF.